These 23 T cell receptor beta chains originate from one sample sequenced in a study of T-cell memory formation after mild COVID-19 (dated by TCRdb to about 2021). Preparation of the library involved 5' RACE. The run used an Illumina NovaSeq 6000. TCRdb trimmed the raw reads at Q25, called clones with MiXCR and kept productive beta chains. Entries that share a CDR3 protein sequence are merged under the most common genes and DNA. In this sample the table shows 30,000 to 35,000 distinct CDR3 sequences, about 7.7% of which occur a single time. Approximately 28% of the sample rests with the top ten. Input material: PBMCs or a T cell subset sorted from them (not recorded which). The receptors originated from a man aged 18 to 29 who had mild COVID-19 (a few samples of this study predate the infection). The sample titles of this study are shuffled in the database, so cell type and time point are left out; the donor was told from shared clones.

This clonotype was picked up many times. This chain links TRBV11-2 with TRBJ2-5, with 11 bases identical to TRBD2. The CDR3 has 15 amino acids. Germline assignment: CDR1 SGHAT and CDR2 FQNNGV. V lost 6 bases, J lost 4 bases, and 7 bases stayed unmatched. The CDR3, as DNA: TGTGCCAGCAGACATAGCGGGGGGGCTGCAGAGACCCAGTACTTC. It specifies CASRHSGGAAETQYF.

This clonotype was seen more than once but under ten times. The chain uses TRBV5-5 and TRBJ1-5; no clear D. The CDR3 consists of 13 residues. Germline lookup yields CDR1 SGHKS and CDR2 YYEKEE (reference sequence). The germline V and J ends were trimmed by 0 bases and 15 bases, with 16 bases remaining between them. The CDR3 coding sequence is TGTGCCAGCAGCTTGGTGGAAGAAGGGTTAGGGCATTTT. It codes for CASSLVEEGLGHF.

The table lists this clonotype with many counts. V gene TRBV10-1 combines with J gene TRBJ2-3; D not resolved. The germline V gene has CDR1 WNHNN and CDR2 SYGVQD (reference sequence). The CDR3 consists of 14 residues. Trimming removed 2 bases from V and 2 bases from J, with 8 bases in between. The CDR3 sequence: CASSEEFLTDTQYF. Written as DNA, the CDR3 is TGCGCCAGCAGTGAGGAATTTCTCACAGATACGCAGTATTTT.

The CDR3 spells CASSLVPGWNQPQHF. The CDR3 DNA follows: TGCGCCAGCAGCTTGGTACCAGGGTGGAATCAGCCCCAGCATTTT. The gene calls are TRBV5-1 and TRBJ1-5; the D gene is possibly TRBD1 (5 bases). CDR1 is SGHRS and CDR2 is YFSETQ in the germline V gene. Trimming stripped 0 bases from V and 4 bases from J, with 11 bases between. CDR3 size: 15 residues.

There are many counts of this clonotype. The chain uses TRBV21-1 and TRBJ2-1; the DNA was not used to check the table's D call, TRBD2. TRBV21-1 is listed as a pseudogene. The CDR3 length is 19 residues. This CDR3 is CASSNPGTSGGFSYNEQFF. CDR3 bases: TGTGCCAGCAGCAATCCCGGGACTAGCGGGGGGTTCTCCTACAATGAGCAGTTCTTC.

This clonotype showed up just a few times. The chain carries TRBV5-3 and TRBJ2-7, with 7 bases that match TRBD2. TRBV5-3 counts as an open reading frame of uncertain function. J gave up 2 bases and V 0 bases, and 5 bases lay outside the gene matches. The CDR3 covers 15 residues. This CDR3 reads CARSLASAGAYEQYF. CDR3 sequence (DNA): TGTGCCAGAAGCTTGGCATCGGCGGGGGCCTACGAGCAGTACTTC.

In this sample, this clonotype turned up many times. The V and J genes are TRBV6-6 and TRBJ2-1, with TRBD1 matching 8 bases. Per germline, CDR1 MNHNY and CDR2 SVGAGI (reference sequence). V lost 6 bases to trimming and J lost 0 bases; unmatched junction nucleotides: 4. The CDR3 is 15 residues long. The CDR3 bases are TGTGCCAGCAGCGGACAGGGAAGCTCCTACAATGAGCAGTTCTTC. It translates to CASSGQGSSYNEQFF.

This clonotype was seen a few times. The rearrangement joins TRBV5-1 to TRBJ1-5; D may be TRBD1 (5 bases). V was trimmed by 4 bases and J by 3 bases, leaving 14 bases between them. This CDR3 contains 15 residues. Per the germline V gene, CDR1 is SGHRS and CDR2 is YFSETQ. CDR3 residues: CASSRDGGTNQPQHF. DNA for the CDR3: TGCGCCAGCAGCCGGGACGGGGGAACCAATCAGCCCCAGCATTTT.

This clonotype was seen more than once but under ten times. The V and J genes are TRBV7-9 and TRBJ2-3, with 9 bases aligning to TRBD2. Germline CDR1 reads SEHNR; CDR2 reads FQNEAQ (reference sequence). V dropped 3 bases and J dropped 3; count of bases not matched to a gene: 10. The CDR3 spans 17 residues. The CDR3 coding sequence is TGTGCCAGCAGCTTGGGGAGTAGCGGGAGTAGGACAGATACGCAGTATTTT. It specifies CASSLGSSGSRTDTQYF.

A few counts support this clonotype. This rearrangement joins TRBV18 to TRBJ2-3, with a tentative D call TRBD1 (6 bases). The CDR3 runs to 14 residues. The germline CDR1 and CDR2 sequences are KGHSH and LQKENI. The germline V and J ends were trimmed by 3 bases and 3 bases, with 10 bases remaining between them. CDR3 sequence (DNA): TGTGCCAGCTCACCCACAGGGTTAACAGATACGCAGTATTTT. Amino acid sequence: CASSPTGLTDTQYF.

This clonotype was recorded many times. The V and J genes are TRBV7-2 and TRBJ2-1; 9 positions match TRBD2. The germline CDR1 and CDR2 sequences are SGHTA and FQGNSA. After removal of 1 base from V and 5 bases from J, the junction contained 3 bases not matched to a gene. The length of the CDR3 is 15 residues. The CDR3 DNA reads TGTGCCAGCAGCTTAGTAGCGGGGGAAAACAATGAGCAGTTCTTC. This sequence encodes CASSLVAGENNEQFF.

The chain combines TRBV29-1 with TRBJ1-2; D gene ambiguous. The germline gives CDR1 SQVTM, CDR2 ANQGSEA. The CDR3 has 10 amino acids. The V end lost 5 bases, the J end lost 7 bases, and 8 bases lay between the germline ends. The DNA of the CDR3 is TGCAGCGTTTCCCAGAGTGGCTACACCTTC. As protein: CSVSQSGYTF.

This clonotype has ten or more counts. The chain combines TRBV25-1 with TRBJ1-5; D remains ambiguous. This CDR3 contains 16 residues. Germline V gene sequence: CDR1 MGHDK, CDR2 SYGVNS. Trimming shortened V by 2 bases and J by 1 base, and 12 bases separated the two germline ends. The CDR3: CASSETNSWSNQPQHF. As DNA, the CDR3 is TGTGCCAGCAGTGAAACGAACAGTTGGAGCAATCAGCCCCAGCATTTT.

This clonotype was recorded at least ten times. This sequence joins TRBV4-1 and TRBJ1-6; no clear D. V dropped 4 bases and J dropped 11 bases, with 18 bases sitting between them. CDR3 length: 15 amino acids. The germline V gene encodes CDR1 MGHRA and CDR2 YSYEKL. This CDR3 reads CASSPAGYRGTPLHF. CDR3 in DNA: TGCGCCAGCAGCCCCGCGGGGTACCGGGGAACACCCCTCCACTTT.

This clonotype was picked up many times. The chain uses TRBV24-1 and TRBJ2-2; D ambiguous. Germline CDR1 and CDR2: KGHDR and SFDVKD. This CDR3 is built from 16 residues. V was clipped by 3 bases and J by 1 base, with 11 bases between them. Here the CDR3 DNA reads TGTGCCACCAGTGATCTAGGCCCCGGGAACACCGGGGAGCTGTTTTTT. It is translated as CATSDLGPGNTGELFF.

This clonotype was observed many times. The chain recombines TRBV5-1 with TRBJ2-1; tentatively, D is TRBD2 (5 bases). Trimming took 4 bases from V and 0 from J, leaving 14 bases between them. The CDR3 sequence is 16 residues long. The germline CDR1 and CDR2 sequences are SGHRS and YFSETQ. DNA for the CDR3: TGCGCCAGCAGCCTCGGCCCGGGGAGCTCCTACAATGAGCAGTTCTTC. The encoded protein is CASSLGPGSSYNEQFF.

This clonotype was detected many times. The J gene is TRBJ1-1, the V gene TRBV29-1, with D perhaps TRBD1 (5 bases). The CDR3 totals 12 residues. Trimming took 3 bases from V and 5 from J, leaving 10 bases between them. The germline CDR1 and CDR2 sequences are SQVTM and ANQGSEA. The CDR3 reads CSVEAGKTEAFF. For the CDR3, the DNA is TGCAGCGTTGAGGCAGGGAAGACTGAAGCTTTCTTT.

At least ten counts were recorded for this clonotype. CDR3 residues: CASSERAGGPTDTQYF. In DNA, the CDR3 is TGTGCCAGCAGTGAAAGAGCGGGGGGCCCCACAGATACGCAGTATTTT. The chain links TRBV6-4 to TRBJ2-3; 9 bases fit TRBD2. CDR1 and CDR2 (germline): MRHNA, SNTAGT. This CDR3 is 16 amino acids long. Trimming at V came to 3 bases and at J to 2 bases, leaving 6 bases not matched to a gene.

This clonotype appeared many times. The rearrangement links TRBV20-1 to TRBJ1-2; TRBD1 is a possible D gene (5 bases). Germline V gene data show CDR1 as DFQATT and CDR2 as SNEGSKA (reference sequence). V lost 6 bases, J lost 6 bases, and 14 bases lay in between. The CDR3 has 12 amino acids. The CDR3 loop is CSARQRGDGYTF. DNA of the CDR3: TGCAGTGCCAGACAGCGGGGAGATGGCTACACCTTC.

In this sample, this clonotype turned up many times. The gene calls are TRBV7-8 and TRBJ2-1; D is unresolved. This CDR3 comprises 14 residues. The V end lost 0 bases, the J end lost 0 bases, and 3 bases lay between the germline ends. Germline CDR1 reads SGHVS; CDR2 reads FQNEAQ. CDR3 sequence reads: CASSLAGSYNEQFF. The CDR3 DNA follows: TGTGCCAGCAGCTTAGCAGGCTCCTACAATGAGCAGTTCTTC.

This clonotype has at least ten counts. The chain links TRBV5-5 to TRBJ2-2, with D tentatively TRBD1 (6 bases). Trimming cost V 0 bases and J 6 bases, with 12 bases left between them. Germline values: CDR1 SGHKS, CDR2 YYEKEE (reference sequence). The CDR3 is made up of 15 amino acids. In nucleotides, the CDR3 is TGTGCCAGCAGCTTGGCTCCGGCAGGGGCCGGGGAGCTGTTTTTT. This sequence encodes CASSLAPAGAGELFF.

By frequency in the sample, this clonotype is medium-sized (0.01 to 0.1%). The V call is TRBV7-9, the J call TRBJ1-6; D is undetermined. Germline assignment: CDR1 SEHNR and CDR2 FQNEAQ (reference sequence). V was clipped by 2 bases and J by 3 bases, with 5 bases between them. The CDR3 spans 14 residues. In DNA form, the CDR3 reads TGTGCCAGCAGCTTACAGGACTATAATTCACCCCTCCACTTT. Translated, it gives CASSLQDYNSPLHF.

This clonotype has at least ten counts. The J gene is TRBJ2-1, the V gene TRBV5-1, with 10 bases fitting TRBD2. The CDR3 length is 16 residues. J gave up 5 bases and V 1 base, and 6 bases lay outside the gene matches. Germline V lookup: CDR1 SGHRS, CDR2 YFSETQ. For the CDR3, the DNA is TGCGCCAGCAGCTTGCAAGCGGGGGGGATCAACAATGAGCAGTTCTTC. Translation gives CASSLQAGGINNEQFF. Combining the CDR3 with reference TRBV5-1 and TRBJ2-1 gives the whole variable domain KAGVTQTPRYLIKTRGQQVTLSCSPISGHRSVSWYQQTPGQGLQFLFEYFSETQRNKGNFPGRFSGRQFSNSRSEMNVSTLELGDSALYLCASSLQAGGINNEQFFGPGTRLTVL.